This T cell receptor beta chain was sequenced during a study of cytomegalovirus exposure and HLA in healthy donors. General study points: Productive status was seen about 87% or about 30% of the time for most TCR beta V segments in an earlier analysis.

On this clone: Antigen: not known.

The PCR contained 60 Vbeta and 13 Jbeta primers. The assay was immunoSEQ multiplex PCR, and TCRdb's table has in-frame clones only and misses some. The sample has about 140,000 clones; 80% to 90% are singletons. The sample consisted of PBMCs. The sequence came from a boy aged 2 to 9 in good health and CMV-seronegative.

CDR3 in amino acids: CASSYRPEGQPQHF. Here the CDR3 DNA reads TGTGCCAGCAGTTATCGTCCCGAGGGACAGCCCCAGCATTTT. The rearrangement joins TRBV6-6 to TRBJ1-5; D ambiguous. V was cut by 3 bases and J by 7 bases, with 13 bases left in between. The CDR3 sequence is 14 residues long. Germline-derived CDR1 and CDR2 are MNHNY and SVGAGI (reference sequence).